The clone carrying this TCR beta chain was detected once. The entry originates in a study of blood T cell repertoires in COVID-19. Study-level background: Samples came from the United States, Italy and Spain, spanning acute and convalescent COVID-19. Sample material is recorded as cDNA or gDNA derived from T cells, B-cell-depleted T cells, or PBMCs.

Original methodology: Estimation of nucleated cell counts was performed using reference gene primer amplification. Clones were sequenced by immunoSEQ multiplex PCR, and TCRdb holds only the in-frame ones, with some missing. That table is the source of V, J and clone size, and D and trimming were worked out from the DNA. This sample has about 72,000 clones, with roughly 87% found just once. The trim removed 4 bases at V and 0 bases at J, leaving 6 bases unmatched. The V gene's germline CDR1 is SGDLS and CDR2 YYNGEE. CDR3 length equals 15 residues. The sequence was collected from a man aged 45 to 65 with acute or convalescent COVID-19. The sample was peripheral blood. The chain employs TRBV9 and TRBJ2-7; 8 nucleotides match TRBD2. DNA for the CDR3: TGTGCCAGCAGCCCCCGCGGGGGGAGCTCCTACGAGCAGTACTTC. Translation gives CASSPRGGSSYEQYF.